The rows below give T cell receptor beta chains drawn from one sample of a study of blood T cell repertoires in COVID-19. Here immunoSEQ multiplex PCR was the method, and the copy in TCRdb shows in-frame clones only, minus some. This sample has tens of thousands of clones, with approximately 85% found just once. The material sequenced was peripheral blood. The receptor set was obtained from a man in his 60s with acute or convalescent COVID-19. Both conserved end residues are part of each CDR3. The D gene is left open where the match is weak. Clone size is shown for a subset of rows, as once, few, many or a class of expanded clone.

d_call: -
clone_size: -
j_call: TRBJ2-1
v_call: TRBV10-3
cdr3_aa: CAISVRDTNYNEQFF
cdr3_nt: TGTGCCATCAGTGTTCGGGACACCAACTACAATGAGCAGTTCTTC

d_call: -
clone_size: -
j_call: TRBJ2-7
v_call: TRBV5-1
cdr3_aa: CASSPDSLMSSYEQYF
cdr3_nt: TGCGCCAGCAGCCCGGACAGCCTAATGAGCTCCTACGAGCAGTACTTC

d_call: -
clone_size: -
j_call: TRBJ1-1
v_call: TRBV29-1
cdr3_aa: CSVGRGLGTEAFF
cdr3_nt: TGCAGCGTTGGACGGGGATTGGGCACTGAAGCTTTCTTT

d_call: TRBD1
clone_size: -
j_call: TRBJ2-7
v_call: TRBV5-1
cdr3_aa: CASTSQGDSRGEQYF
cdr3_nt: TGCGCCAGCACCTCTCAGGGGGACAGTCGAGGCGAGCAGTACTTC

d_call: TRBD1
clone_size: -
j_call: TRBJ2-3
v_call: TRBV7-9
cdr3_aa: CASSLGQGADTQYF
cdr3_nt: TGTGCCAGCAGCTTGGGGCAGGGGGCGGATACGCAGTATTTT

d_call: -
clone_size: -
j_call: TRBJ1-2
v_call: TRBV18
cdr3_aa: CASSTQGPNGYTF
cdr3_nt: TGTGCCAGCTCCACTCAGGGGCCCAATGGCTACACCTTC

d_call: -
clone_size: -
j_call: TRBJ1-2
v_call: TRBV28
cdr3_aa: CASLEGTLYGYTF
cdr3_nt: TGTGCCAGTCTAGAGGGGACACTCTATGGCTACACCTTC

d_call: -
clone_size: -
j_call: TRBJ2-1
v_call: TRBV5-1
cdr3_aa: CASSARGREDEQFF
cdr3_nt: TGCGCCAGCAGCGCCCGGGGGAGAGAAGATGAGCAGTTCTTC

d_call: -
clone_size: -
j_call: TRBJ2-5
v_call: TRBV28
cdr3_aa: CASSSVGRETQYF
cdr3_nt: TGTGCCAGCAGCTCCGTGGGGAGAGAGACCCAGTACTTC

d_call: TRBD2
clone_size: -
j_call: TRBJ2-1
v_call: TRBV5-4
cdr3_aa: CASSPHPPMTSGGEQFF
cdr3_nt: TGTGCCAGCAGCCCCCACCCCCCAATGACTAGCGGGGGGGAGCAGTTCTTC

d_call: -
clone_size: -
j_call: TRBJ1-4
v_call: TRBV7-9
cdr3_aa: CASSFPGANEKLFF
cdr3_nt: TGTGCCAGCAGCTTCCCGGGAGCAAATGAAAAACTGTTTTTT

d_call: -
clone_size: -
j_call: TRBJ1-1
v_call: TRBV28
cdr3_aa: CASRGLEMNTEAFF
cdr3_nt: TGTGCCAGCAGGGGTCTAGAGATGAACACTGAAGCTTTCTTT

d_call: -
clone_size: -
j_call: TRBJ2-7
v_call: TRBV2
cdr3_aa: CASRNIYEQYF
cdr3_nt: TGTGCCAGCAGAAACATCTACGAGCAGTACTTC

d_call: -
clone_size: -
j_call: TRBJ1-5
v_call: TRBV19
cdr3_aa: CASSTTENSNQPQHF
cdr3_nt: TGTGCCAGTAGTACTACAGAAAATAGCAATCAGCCCCAGCATTTT

d_call: -
clone_size: -
j_call: TRBJ1-5
v_call: TRBV23-1
cdr3_aa: CASHWGRFNQPQHF
cdr3_nt: TGCGCCAGCCATTGGGGGCGATTCAATCAGCCCCAGCATTTT

d_call: TRBD1
clone_size: -
j_call: TRBJ1-5
v_call: TRBV28
cdr3_aa: CASSLLRQGWNQPQHF
cdr3_nt: TGTGCCAGCAGTTTATTAAGACAGGGGTGGAATCAGCCCCAGCATTTT

d_call: -
clone_size: once
j_call: TRBJ1-4
v_call: TRBV9
cdr3_aa: CASSPVQATNEKLFF
cdr3_nt: TGTGCCAGCAGCCCAGTCCAGGCAACTAATGAAAAACTGTTTTTT

d_call: TRBD1
clone_size: -
j_call: TRBJ1-4
v_call: TRBV11-2
cdr3_aa: CASSSLTGYEKLFF
cdr3_nt: TGTGCCAGCAGCTCCTTGACAGGGTATGAAAAACTGTTTTTT

d_call: -
clone_size: -
j_call: TRBJ1-6
v_call: TRBV5-6
cdr3_aa: CASSLGTGSGNSPLHF
cdr3_nt: TGTGCCAGCAGCTTAGGGACTGGATCCGGTAATTCACCCCTCCACTTT

d_call: -
clone_size: -
j_call: TRBJ1-2
v_call: TRBV6-1
cdr3_aa: CASSEGTDGYTF
cdr3_nt: TGTGCCAGCAGTGAAGGGACAGATGGCTACACCTTC

d_call: TRBD2
clone_size: few
j_call: TRBJ2-1
v_call: TRBV27
cdr3_aa: CASSTYTAGEGSMVYNEQFF
cdr3_nt: TGTGCCAGCAGCACCTACACCGCGGGGGAGGGAAGTATGGTCTACAATGAGCAGTTCTTC

d_call: TRBD2
clone_size: -
j_call: TRBJ2-1
v_call: TRBV9
cdr3_aa: CASSPGLAGVEQFF
cdr3_nt: TGTGCCAGCAGCCCCGGACTAGCGGGAGTTGAGCAGTTCTTC

d_call: -
clone_size: -
j_call: TRBJ1-2
v_call: TRBV30
cdr3_aa: CAWRWRGGPNGYTF
cdr3_nt: TGTGCCTGGAGGTGGAGGGGGGGGCCGAATGGCTACACCTTC

d_call: -
clone_size: -
j_call: TRBJ2-1
v_call: TRBV6-5
cdr3_aa: CASSRRGLSNEQFF
cdr3_nt: TGTGCCAGCAGTAGGAGGGGTCTTAGCAATGAGCAGTTCTTC

d_call: TRBD1
clone_size: -
j_call: TRBJ1-1
v_call: TRBV5-1
cdr3_aa: CASSTGQGNGEAFF
cdr3_nt: TGCGCCAGCTCTACCGGACAGGGAAATGGTGAAGCTTTCTTT

d_call: -
clone_size: few
j_call: TRBJ2-2
v_call: TRBV3-1/TRBV3-2
cdr3_aa: CASSQVNGELFF
cdr3_nt: TGTGCCAGCAGCCAAGTAAACGGGGAGCTGTTTTTT

d_call: TRBD2
clone_size: -
j_call: TRBJ2-7
v_call: TRBV5-1
cdr3_aa: CASSWRAGEDEQYF
cdr3_nt: TGCGCCAGCAGCTGGAGGGCGGGAGAGGACGAGCAGTACTTC

d_call: -
clone_size: once
j_call: TRBJ2-7
v_call: TRBV2
cdr3_aa: CASSEGLSYEQYF
cdr3_nt: TGTGCCAGCAGCGAGGGACTCTCCTACGAGCAGTACTTC

d_call: TRBD2
clone_size: -
j_call: TRBJ2-7
v_call: TRBV11-2
cdr3_aa: CASSPRTSGYEQYF
cdr3_nt: TGTGCCAGCAGCCCCCGGACTAGCGGGTACGAGCAGTACTTC

d_call: -
clone_size: -
j_call: TRBJ2-5
v_call: TRBV24-1
cdr3_aa: CATSDLNRIRTTQYF
cdr3_nt: TGTGCCACCAGTGATCTCAACAGGATTCGAACGACCCAGTACTTC

d_call: -
clone_size: -
j_call: TRBJ1-2
v_call: TRBV5-4
cdr3_aa: CASSPSSDRFGYTF
cdr3_nt: TGTGCCAGCAGCCCCTCGTCAGACAGGTTCGGCTACACCTTC

d_call: -
clone_size: -
j_call: TRBJ1-3
v_call: TRBV19
cdr3_aa: CASSIAALSASGNTIYF
cdr3_nt: TGTGCCAGTAGTATCGCGGCCTTATCTGCCTCTGGAAACACCATATATTTT

d_call: -
clone_size: -
j_call: TRBJ2-3
v_call: TRBV10-2
cdr3_aa: CASLRADTQYF
cdr3_nt: TGCGCCAGCCTCCGCGCAGATACGCAGTATTTT

d_call: -
clone_size: -
j_call: TRBJ2-1
v_call: TRBV7-2
cdr3_aa: CASSLVDGDEQFF
cdr3_nt: TGTGCCAGCAGCTTAGTCGACGGGGATGAGCAGTTCTTC

d_call: -
clone_size: few
j_call: TRBJ2-5
v_call: TRBV29-1
cdr3_aa: CSVEALETQYF
cdr3_nt: TGCAGCGTTGAAGCCTTGGAGACCCAGTACTTC

d_call: -
clone_size: -
j_call: TRBJ2-1
v_call: TRBV5-1
cdr3_aa: CASSLAEPYNEQFF
cdr3_nt: TGCGCCAGCAGCTTGGCCGAGCCCTACAATGAGCAGTTCTTC

d_call: -
clone_size: once
j_call: TRBJ2-1
v_call: TRBV6-2/TRBV6-3
cdr3_aa: CASSYGAATYNEQFF
cdr3_nt: TGTGCCAGCAGTTACGGGGCAGCAACCTACAATGAGCAGTTCTTC

d_call: -
clone_size: -
j_call: TRBJ2-2
v_call: TRBV10-3
cdr3_aa: CAISGGQPGELFF
cdr3_nt: TGTGCCATCAGCGGGGGACAGCCCGGGGAGCTGTTTTTT

d_call: -
clone_size: once
j_call: TRBJ2-7
v_call: TRBV6-8
cdr3_aa: CAGRGCYEQYF
cdr3_nt: TGTGCCGGACGGGGTTGCTACGAGCAGTACTTC

d_call: -
clone_size: -
j_call: TRBJ1-1
v_call: TRBV18
cdr3_aa: CASSPRTGGDTEAFF
cdr3_nt: TGTGCCAGCTCACCTAGAACGGGGGGGGACACTGAAGCTTTCTTT

d_call: -
clone_size: -
j_call: TRBJ2-1
v_call: TRBV10-1
cdr3_aa: CASSGSGAYNEQFF
cdr3_nt: TGCGCCAGCAGTGGTTCCGGTGCGTACAATGAGCAGTTCTTC

d_call: TRBD2
clone_size: -
j_call: TRBJ2-5
v_call: TRBV2
cdr3_aa: CASRDRTSGKETQYF
cdr3_nt: TGTGCCAGCAGGGATAGGACTAGCGGGAAAGAGACCCAGTACTTC

d_call: TRBD2
clone_size: -
j_call: TRBJ2-1
v_call: TRBV20-1
cdr3_aa: CSARAPSGQFF
cdr3_nt: TGCAGTGCTAGAGCCCCTAGCGGGCAGTTCTTC

d_call: TRBD1
clone_size: -
j_call: TRBJ1-5
v_call: TRBV5-5
cdr3_aa: CASSETGNQPQHF
cdr3_nt: TGTGCCAGCAGCGAGACAGGGAATCAGCCCCAGCATTTT

d_call: -
clone_size: -
j_call: TRBJ2-1
v_call: TRBV3-1/TRBV3-2
cdr3_aa: CASSSTSYAKNEQFF
cdr3_nt: TGTGCCAGCAGCTCTACTAGTTACGCTAAGAATGAGCAGTTCTTC